This TCR beta chain came from a study of cytomegalovirus exposure and HLA in healthy donors. Whole-study results and caveats: The classifier reportedly diagnosed cytomegalovirus status with high sensitivity and specificity. Several of the most significant clusters appeared, in a later analysis, to be linked to common viral pathogens. It was confirmed in vitro that a few of the CMV-associated chains were specific for CMV antigens.

As to this clone: The antigen remains unidentified.

The PCR used 60 Vbeta and 13 Jbeta primers. The data were produced by immunoSEQ multiplex PCR, yet TCRdb's version contains in-frame clones alone and is incomplete. The sample has about 160,000 clones, 65% to 85% seen once. The CDR3 is 9 amino acids. The germline gives CDR1 SGHTA, CDR2 FQGTGA. The V and J ends lost 5 bases and 17 bases respectively, with 7 bases between them. The sample consisted of PBMCs. The chain uses TRBV7-3 and TRBJ1-6; D gene uncertain. The receptor's source is a woman between 50 and 59 years old in good health and CMV-seropositive. The CDR3 nucleotides read TGTGCCAGCAGCCGCAGAATCCACTTT. The encoded protein is CASSRRIHF.